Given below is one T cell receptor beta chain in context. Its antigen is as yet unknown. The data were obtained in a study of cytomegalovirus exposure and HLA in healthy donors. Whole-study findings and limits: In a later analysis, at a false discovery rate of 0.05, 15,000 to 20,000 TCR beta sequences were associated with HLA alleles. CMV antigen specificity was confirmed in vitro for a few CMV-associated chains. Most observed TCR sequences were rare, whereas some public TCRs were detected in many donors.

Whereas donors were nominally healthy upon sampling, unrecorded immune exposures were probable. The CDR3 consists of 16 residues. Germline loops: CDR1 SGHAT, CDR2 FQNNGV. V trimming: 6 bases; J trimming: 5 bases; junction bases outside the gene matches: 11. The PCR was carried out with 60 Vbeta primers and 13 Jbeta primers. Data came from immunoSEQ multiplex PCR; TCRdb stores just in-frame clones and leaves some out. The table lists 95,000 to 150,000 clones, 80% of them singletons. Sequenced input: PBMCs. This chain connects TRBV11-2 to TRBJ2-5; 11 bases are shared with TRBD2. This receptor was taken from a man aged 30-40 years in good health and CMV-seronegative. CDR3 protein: CASSSFSGGAGETQYF. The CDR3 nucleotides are TGTGCCAGCAGTTCATTTAGCGGGGGGGCCGGGGAGACCCAGTACTTC.